The 18 T cell receptor beta chains below all came from one sample that was sequenced in a study of blood T cell repertoires in COVID-19. Generated by immunoSEQ multiplex PCR, the TCRdb table keeps only in-frame clones and is missing some. The sample shows approximately 240,000 clones, about 79% of them seen only once. Sequencing was performed on peripheral blood. Receptors originate from a woman between 35 and 50 years old who had recovered from COVID-19.

This clone is a singleton in its sample. The chain is built from TRBV6-1 and TRBJ2-3; D is perhaps TRBD2 (6 bases). CDR1 and CDR2 from the germline V gene are MNHNS and SASEGT. V shed 2 bases and J shed 3 bases, with 9 bases lying between them. This CDR3 has 14 amino acids. CDR3 amino acids: CASSELGGTDTQYF. In nucleotides, the CDR3 is TGTGCCAGCAGTGAATTGGGGGGTACAGATACGCAGTATTTT.

The sample holds one count of this clone. V is TRBV7-8 and J is TRBJ1-2; D perhaps matches TRBD1 (6 bases). This CDR3 region has 13 residues. CDR1 SGHVS and CDR2 FQNEAQ come from the germline V gene. V lost 1 base and J lost 8, with 11 bases in between. The CDR3 DNA reads TGTGCCAGCAGCTTAGAAACAGGGCGAGGCTACACCTTC. Protein product: CASSLETGRGYTF.

This chain joins TRBV2 and TRBJ1-6; D not resolved. Trimming stripped 6 bases from V and 0 bases from J, with 12 bases between. The CDR3 covers 16 residues. The V gene's germline CDR1 is SNHLY and CDR2 FYNNEI. Here the CDR3 reads CASSLTESSYNSPLHF. CDR3 DNA: TGTGCCAGCAGCCTAACAGAGAGCTCCTATAATTCACCCCTCCACTTT.

This clone has just one count. The rearrangement joins TRBV2 to TRBJ2-5; 12 bases fit TRBD2. Germline V CDR1 and CDR2: SNHLY, FYNNEI. The CDR3 consists of 15 residues. V dropped 6 bases and J dropped 3; count of bases not matched to a gene: 5. The DNA of the CDR3 is TGTGCCAGCAGGACGACTAGCGGGGGAAAAGAGACCCAGTACTTC. Residues: CASRTTSGGKETQYF. The complete variable domain, with remaining parts taken from reference TRBV2 and TRBJ2-5, reads EPEVTQTPSHQVTQMGQEVILRCVPISNHLYFYWYRQILGQKVEFLVSFYNNEISEKSEIFDDQFSVERPDGSNFTLKIRSTKLEDSAMYFCASRTTSGGKETQYFGPGTRLLVL.

The gene calls are TRBV6-5 and TRBJ1-1; perhaps TRBD1 as D (6 bases). With 6 bases removed from V and 4 bases from J, the gap between germline ends came to 18 bases. CDR3 length: 15 amino acids. Germline CDR1 reads MNHEY; CDR2 reads SVGAGI. The CDR3 DNA follows: TGTGCCAGCAGGGATGGGGGGGGCTGGACCACTGAAGCTTTCTTT. It yields the protein CASRDGGGWTTEAFF.

The CDR3: CASSEGQGKGPQHF. The CDR3 bases are TGTGCCAGCAGCGAGGGACAGGGGAAGGGGCCCCAGCATTTT. The chain has TRBV5-6 and TRBJ1-5, with 10 bases fitting TRBD1. The CDR3 is 14 amino acids. Germline loops: CDR1 SGHDT, CDR2 YYEEEE. After removal of 4 bases from V and 9 bases from J, the junction contained 7 bases not matched to a gene.

The chain recombines TRBV7-8 with TRBJ2-3; the match to TRBD2 covers 12 bases. V was clipped by 1 base and J by 9 bases; unmatched bases: 8. The CDR3 runs to 16 residues. Germline CDR1 is SGHVS and CDR2 is FQNEAQ. Here the CDR3 reads CASSLETSGGMGTQYF. CDR3 DNA sequence: TGTGCCAGCAGCTTAGAGACTAGCGGGGGAATGGGGACGCAGTATTTT.

The chain employs TRBV7-2 and TRBJ2-1; 9 bases agree with TRBD2. Trimming removed 1 base from V and 5 bases from J; junction bases left unmatched: 3. CDR3 length equals 15 residues. Germline V gene data show CDR1 as SGHTA and CDR2 as FQGNSA. CDR3 sequence (DNA): TGTGCCAGCAGCTTAGGACTAGCGGCCAACAATGAGCAGTTCTTC. Amino acid sequence: CASSLGLAANNEQFF. Full variable domain (rest looked up from reference TRBV7-2 and TRBJ2-1): GAGVSQSPSNKVTEKGKDVELRCDPISGHTALYWYRQSLGQGLEFLIYFQGNSAPDKSGLPSDRFSAERTGGSVSTLTIQRTQQEDSAVYLCASSLGLAANNEQFFGPGTRLTVL.

This sequence joins TRBV7-9 and TRBJ1-4, with 7 bases fitting TRBD1. The CDR3 extends over 15 amino acids. J lost 8 bases, V lost 3 bases, and 9 bases had no gene match. CDR1 and CDR2 from the germline V gene are SEHNR and FQNEAQ (reference sequence). CDR3 coding DNA: TGTGCCAGCAGCTTCGGTGACAGGGAGTCGGAAAAACTGTTTTTT. It translates to CASSFGDRESEKLFF.

The chain has TRBV7-9 and TRBJ2-7, with 8 bases aligning to TRBD1. The CDR3 runs 15 residues. The V segment lost 7 bases and the J segment 2 bases; nucleotides outside the gene matches: 10. The germline V gene has CDR1 SEHNR and CDR2 FQNEAQ (reference sequence). CDR3 amino acids: CASTPTGQVPYEQYF. The CDR3 nucleotides are TGTGCCAGCACACCAACGGGACAGGTTCCCTACGAGCAGTACTTC.

V usage is TRBV14 and J usage is TRBJ2-3; no reliable D call. The V end was cut by 4 bases, the J end by 0 bases, with 20 bases between. CDR1 SGHDN and CDR2 FVKESK come from the germline V gene. CDR3 length: 18 amino acids. CDR3 sequence: CASSPLVSVATSTDTQYF. DNA of the CDR3: TGTGCCAGCAGCCCCCTGGTCTCGGTAGCTACTAGCACAGATACGCAGTATTTT.

The CDR3: CASSQGSGEPDTQYF. CDR3 nucleotides: TGCGCCAGCAGCCAAGGGTCGGGGGAACCAGATACGCAGTATTTT. This chain connects TRBV4-3 to TRBJ2-3; the D gene is possibly TRBD2 (6 bases). The CDR3 is 15 amino acids. Trimming cost V 1 base and J 4 bases, with 12 bases left between them. Germline V gene sequence: CDR1 LGHNA, CDR2 YSLEER.

V is TRBV10-3 and J is TRBJ1-5, with D possibly matching TRBD1 (6 bases). Germline CDR1 ENHRY, CDR2 SYGVKD. Trimming removed 9 bases from V and 1 base from J, with 10 bases in between. The CDR3 loop spans 13 amino acids. DNA of the CDR3: TGTGCCATTGCACAGGGAAGCAATCAGCCCCAGCATTTT. This gives the protein CAIAQGSNQPQHF.

This chain's CDR3 is CASSVAVGRGTLNTGELFF. Here the CDR3 DNA reads TGTGCCAGCAGCGTAGCTGTGGGCAGGGGGACTTTGAACACCGGGGAGCTGTTTTTT. The chain couples TRBV9 to TRBJ2-2; TRBD1 is a possible D gene (7 bases). The CDR3 length is 19 residues. Germline V lookup: CDR1 SGDLS, CDR2 YYNGEE. With 0 bases removed from V and 1 base from J, the gap between germline ends came to 19 bases.

The chain combines TRBV7-9 with TRBJ1-2, with TRBD1 matching 8 bases. Germline trimming cut 7 bases from V and 3 bases from J; bases unmatched to any gene: 1. This CDR3 contains 12 residues. Germline V gives CDR1 SEHNR, CDR2 FQNEAQ (reference sequence). CDR3 amino acids: CASTQGDYGYTF. The CDR3 DNA sequence: TGTGCCAGCACACAGGGGGACTATGGCTACACCTTC.

The rearrangement links TRBV7-9 to TRBJ2-1; no clear D. V lost 3 bases to trimming and J lost 7 bases, with 10 bases between them. Germline V gene lookup returns CDR1 SEHNR and CDR2 FQNEAQ (reference sequence). There are 13 residues in the CDR3. The CDR3, as DNA: TGTGCCAGCAGCTTGTCACTCGATAATGAGCAGTTCTTC. Translating gives CASSLSLDNEQFF. Looking up the rest from reference TRBV7-9 and TRBJ2-1 gives the full variable domain: DTGVSQNPRHKITKRGQNVTFRCDPISEHNRLYWYRQTLGQGPEFLTYFQNEAQLEKSRLLSDRFSAERPKGSFSTLEIQRTEQGDSAMYLCASSLSLDNEQFFGPGTRLTVL.

The rearrangement uses TRBV5-1 and TRBJ1-1; unclear D gene. CDR3 size: 14 residues. Trimming shortened V by 3 bases and J by 2 bases, and 11 bases separated the two germline ends. Germline CDR1 and CDR2: SGHRS and YFSETQ. The CDR3 DNA follows: TGCGCCAGCAGCTCCTCTGCGGCAAACACTGAAGCTTTCTTT. Its translation: CASSSSAANTEAFF.

The V call is TRBV18, the J call TRBJ2-7; possible D gene TRBD1, 5 bases. The CDR3 is made up of 14 amino acids. V shed 6 bases and J shed 2 bases, with 14 bases lying between them. Germline loops: CDR1 KGHSH, CDR2 LQKENI. The CDR3 bases are TGTGCCAGCTCGTCTACGACAGTCCCCTACGAGCAGTACTTC. Translating gives CASSSTTVPYEQYF.